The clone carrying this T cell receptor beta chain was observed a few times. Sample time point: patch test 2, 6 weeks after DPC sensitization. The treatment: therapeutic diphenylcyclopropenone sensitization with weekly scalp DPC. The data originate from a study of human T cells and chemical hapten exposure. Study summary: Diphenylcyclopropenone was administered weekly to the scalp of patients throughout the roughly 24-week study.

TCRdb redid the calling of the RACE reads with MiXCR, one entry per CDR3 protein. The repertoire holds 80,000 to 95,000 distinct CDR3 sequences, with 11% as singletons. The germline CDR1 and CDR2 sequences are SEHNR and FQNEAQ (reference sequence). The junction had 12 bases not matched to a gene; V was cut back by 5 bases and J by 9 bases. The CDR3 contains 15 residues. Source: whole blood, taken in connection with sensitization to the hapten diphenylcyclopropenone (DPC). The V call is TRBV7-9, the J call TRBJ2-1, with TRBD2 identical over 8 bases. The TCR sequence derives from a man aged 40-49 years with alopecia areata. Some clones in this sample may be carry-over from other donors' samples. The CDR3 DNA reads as TGTGCCAGCAGCCTTGCGAGCGGGAGTATTGGTGAGCAGTTCTTC. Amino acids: CASSLASGSIGEQFF.